A few counts support the clone carrying this T cell receptor (beta chain). The target antigen is unknown. The CDR3 loop spans 15 amino acids. V lost 0 bases and J lost 2, with 10 bases in between. Germline loops: CDR1 DFQATT, CDR2 SNEGSKA (reference sequence). The sample is drawn from a study of CD8 T cells in ankylosing spondylitis. Study results and caveats: Earlier studies detected some motif variants in reactive arthritis synovial fluid and blood. Reports say disease-linked clones showed up significantly more in matched ankylosing spondylitis synovial fluid.

TCRdb called the 5' RACE reads again in MiXCR, with one record for every CDR3 protein. This repertoire shows approximately 200,000 distinct CDR3 sequences, roughly 13% found once; its top ten account for approximately 16%. The clonotype comes from a male donor with ankylosing spondylitis or in good health (not recorded which). Sequenced: blood, either unsorted or a sorted T cell fraction (not recorded which). J is TRBJ1-4 and V is TRBV20-1; D gene uncertain. CDR3 coding DNA: TGCAGTGCTAGAGATATAACCGGGACTAATGAAAAACTGTTTTTT. This encodes CSARDITGTNEKLFF.